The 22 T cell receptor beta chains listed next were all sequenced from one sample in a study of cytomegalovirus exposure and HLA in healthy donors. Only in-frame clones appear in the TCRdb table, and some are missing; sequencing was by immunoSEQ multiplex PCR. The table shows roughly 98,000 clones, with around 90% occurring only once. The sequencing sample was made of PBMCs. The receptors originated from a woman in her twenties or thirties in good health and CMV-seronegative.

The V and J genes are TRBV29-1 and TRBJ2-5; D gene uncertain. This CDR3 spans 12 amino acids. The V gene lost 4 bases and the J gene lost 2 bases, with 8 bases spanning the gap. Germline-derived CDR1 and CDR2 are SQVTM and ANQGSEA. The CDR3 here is CSVAYKQETQYF. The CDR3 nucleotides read TGCAGCGTTGCTTATAAACAAGAGACCCAGTACTTC.

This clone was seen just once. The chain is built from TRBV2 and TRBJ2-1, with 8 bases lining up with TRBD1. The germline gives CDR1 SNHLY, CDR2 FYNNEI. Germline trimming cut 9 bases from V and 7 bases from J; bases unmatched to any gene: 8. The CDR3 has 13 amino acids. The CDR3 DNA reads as TGTGCCAGGAAGGACAGGGCCCAAAATGAGCAGTTCTTC. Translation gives CARKDRAQNEQFF.

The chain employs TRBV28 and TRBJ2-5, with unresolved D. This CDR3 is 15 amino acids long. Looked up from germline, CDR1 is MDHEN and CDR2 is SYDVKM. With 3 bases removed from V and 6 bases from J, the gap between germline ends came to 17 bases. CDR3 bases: TGTGCCAGCAGTTTTACCCTACTGCTACCCCAGACCCAGTACTTC. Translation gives CASSFTLLLPQTQYF. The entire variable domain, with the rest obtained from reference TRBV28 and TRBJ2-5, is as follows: DVKVTQSSRYLVKRTGEKVFLECVQDMDHENMFWYRQDPGLGLRLIYFSYDVKMKEKGDIPEGYSVSREKKERFSLILESASTNQTSMYLCASSFTLLLPQTQYFGPGTRLLVL.

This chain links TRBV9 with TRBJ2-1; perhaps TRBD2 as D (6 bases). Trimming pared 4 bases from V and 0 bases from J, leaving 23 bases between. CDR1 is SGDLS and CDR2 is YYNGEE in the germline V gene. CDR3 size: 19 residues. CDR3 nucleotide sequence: TGTGCCAGCAGCCCGACGAGAAAGGAGCGGGTTAGCTCCTACAATGAGCAGTTCTTC. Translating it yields CASSPTRKERVSSYNEQFF. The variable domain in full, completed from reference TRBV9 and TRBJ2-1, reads DSGVTQTPKHLITATGQRVTLRCSPRSGDLSVYWYQQSLDQGLQFLIQYYNGEERAKGNILERFSAQQFPDLHSELNLSSLELGDSALYFCASSPTRKERVSSYNEQFFGPGTRLTVL.

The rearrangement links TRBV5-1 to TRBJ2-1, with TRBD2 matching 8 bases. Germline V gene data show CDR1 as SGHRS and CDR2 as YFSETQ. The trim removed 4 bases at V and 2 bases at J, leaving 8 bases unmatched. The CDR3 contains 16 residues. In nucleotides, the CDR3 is TGCGCCAGCAGCCGCGACCCGGGGGGGACCTACAATGAGCAGTTCTTC. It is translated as CASSRDPGGTYNEQFF.

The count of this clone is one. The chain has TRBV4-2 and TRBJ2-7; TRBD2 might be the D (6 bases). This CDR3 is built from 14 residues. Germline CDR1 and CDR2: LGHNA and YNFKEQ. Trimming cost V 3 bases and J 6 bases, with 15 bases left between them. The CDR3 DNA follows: TGTGCCAGCAGCCATGTACGGGAGTTGGGCGAGCAGTACTTC. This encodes CASSHVRELGEQYF.

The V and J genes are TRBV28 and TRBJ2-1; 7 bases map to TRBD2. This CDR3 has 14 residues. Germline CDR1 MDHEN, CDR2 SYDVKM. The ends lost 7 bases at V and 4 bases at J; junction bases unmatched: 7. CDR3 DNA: TGTGCCAGCACCCTACTAGCGAGGTACAATGAGCAGTTCTTC. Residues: CASTLLARYNEQFF.

The CDR3 sequence is CASSPLTGSSDSGANVLTF. As DNA, the CDR3 is TGTGCCAGCTCACCCTTGACAGGGAGTTCAGACTCTGGGGCCAACGTCCTGACTTTC. The chain uses TRBV18 and TRBJ2-6; 7 positions agree with TRBD1. This CDR3 spans 19 amino acids. Trimming cost V 3 bases and J 0 bases; bases outside gene matches: 11. Germline CDR1 is KGHSH and CDR2 is LQKENI.

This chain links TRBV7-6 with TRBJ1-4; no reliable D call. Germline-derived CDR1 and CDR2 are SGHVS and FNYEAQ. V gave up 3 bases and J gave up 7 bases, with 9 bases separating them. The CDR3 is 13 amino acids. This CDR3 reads CASSFGEGEKLFF. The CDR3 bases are TGTGCCAGCAGCTTCGGGGAGGGTGAAAAACTGTTTTTT.

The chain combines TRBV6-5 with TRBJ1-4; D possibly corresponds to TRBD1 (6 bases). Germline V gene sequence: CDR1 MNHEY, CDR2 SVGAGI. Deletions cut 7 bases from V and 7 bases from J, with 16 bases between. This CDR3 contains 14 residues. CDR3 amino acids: CASKRQAISEKLFF. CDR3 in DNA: TGTGCCAGCAAAAGACAGGCCATTTCTGAAAAACTGTTTTTT.

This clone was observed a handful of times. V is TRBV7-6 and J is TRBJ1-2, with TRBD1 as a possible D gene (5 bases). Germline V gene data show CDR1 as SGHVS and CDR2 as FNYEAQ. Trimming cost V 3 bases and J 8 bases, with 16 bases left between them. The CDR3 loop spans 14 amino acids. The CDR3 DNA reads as TGTGCCAGCAGCTTGGACCCCGGGGGAAGCGGCTACACCTTC. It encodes CASSLDPGGSGYTF.

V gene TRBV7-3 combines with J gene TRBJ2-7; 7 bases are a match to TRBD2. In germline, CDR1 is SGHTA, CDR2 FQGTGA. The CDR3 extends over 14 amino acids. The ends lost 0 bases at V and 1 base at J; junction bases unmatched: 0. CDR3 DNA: TGTGCCAGCAGCTTAACCGGGGGGTCCTACGAGCAGTACTTC. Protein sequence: CASSLTGGSYEQYF.

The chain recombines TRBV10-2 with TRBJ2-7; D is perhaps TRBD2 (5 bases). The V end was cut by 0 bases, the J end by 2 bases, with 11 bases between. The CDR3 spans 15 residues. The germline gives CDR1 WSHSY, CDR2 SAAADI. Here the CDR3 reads CASSESRGLTYEQYF. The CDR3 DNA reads TGCGCCAGCAGTGAGTCACGGGGTTTGACCTACGAGCAGTACTTC.

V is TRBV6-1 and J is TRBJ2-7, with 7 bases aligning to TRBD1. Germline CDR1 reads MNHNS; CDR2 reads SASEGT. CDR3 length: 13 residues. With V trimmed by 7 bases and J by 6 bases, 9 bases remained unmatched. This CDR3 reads CASNQMTGPEQYF. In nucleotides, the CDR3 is TGTGCCAGCAACCAGATGACAGGGCCCGAGCAGTACTTC.

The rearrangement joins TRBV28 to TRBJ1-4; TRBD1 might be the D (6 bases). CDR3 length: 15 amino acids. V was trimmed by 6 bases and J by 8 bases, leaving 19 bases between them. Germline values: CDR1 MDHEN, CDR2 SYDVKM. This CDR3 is CASSIFQGIVEKLFF. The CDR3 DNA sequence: TGTGCCAGCAGCATTTTCCAGGGGATAGTGGAAAAACTGTTTTTT.

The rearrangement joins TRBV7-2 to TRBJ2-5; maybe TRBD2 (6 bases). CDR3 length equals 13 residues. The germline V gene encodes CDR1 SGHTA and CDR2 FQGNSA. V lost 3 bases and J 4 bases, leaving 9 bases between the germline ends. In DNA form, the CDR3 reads TGTGCCAGCAGCTTTAACGGGAGAGAGACCCAGTACTTC. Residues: CASSFNGRETQYF.

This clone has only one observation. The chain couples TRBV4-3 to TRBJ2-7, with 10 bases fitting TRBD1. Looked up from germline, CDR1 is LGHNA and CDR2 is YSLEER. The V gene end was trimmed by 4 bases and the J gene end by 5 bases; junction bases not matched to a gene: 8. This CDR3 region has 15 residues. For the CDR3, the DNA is TGCGCCAGCAGCCGATCCGGGACAGGGGTCCACGAGCAGTACTTC. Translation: CASSRSGTGVHEQYF.

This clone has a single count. CDR3 sequence: CASTYSGRNTEAFF. DNA for the CDR3: TGCGCCAGCACCTATTCGGGTCGGAACACTGAAGCTTTCTTT. The genes are TRBV5-1 and TRBJ1-1, with unresolved D. V was pared by 6 bases and J by 1 base, with 13 bases between. Germline values: CDR1 SGHRS, CDR2 YFSETQ. The CDR3 runs 14 residues. Looking up the rest from reference TRBV5-1 and TRBJ1-1 gives the full variable domain: KAGVTQTPRYLIKTRGQQVTLSCSPISGHRSVSWYQQTPGQGLQFLFEYFSETQRNKGNFPGRFSGRQFSNSRSEMNVSTLELGDSALYLCASTYSGRNTEAFFGQGTRLTVV.

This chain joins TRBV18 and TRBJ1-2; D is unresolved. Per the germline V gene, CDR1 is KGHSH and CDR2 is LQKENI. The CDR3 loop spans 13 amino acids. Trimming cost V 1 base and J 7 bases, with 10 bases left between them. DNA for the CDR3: TGTGCCAGCTCACCACGTGAGGGAATTGGCTACACCTTC. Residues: CASSPREGIGYTF. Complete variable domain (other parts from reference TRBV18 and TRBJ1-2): NAGVMQNPRHLVRRRGQEARLRCSPMKGHSHVYWYRQLPEEGLKFMVYLQKENIIDESGMPKERFSAEFPKEGPSILRIQQVVRGDSAAYFCASSPREGIGYTFGSGTRLTVV.

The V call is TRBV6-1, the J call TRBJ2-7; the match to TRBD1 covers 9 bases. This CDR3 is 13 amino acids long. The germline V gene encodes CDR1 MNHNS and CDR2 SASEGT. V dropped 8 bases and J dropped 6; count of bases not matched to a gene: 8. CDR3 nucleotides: TGTGCCAGCCAAAGGACAGGGGTGGCCGAGCAGTACTTC. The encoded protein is CASQRTGVAEQYF.

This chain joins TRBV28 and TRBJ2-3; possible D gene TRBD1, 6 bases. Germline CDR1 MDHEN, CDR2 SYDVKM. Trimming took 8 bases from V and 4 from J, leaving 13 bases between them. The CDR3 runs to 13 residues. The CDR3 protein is CASGTRGSDTQYF. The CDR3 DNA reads TGTGCCAGCGGGACCAGGGGTTCAGATACGCAGTATTTT.

This chain's CDR3 is CASSPGYTEAFF. CDR3 nucleotide sequence: TGTGCCAGCAGCCCAGGTTACACTGAAGCTTTCTTT. The V call is TRBV9, the J call TRBJ1-1; D is unclear. Germline V gene data show CDR1 as SGDLS and CDR2 as YYNGEE. V was clipped by 4 bases and J by 3 bases, with 7 bases between them. CDR3 size: 12 residues. The full variable domain, with the rest looked up from reference TRBV9 and TRBJ1-1, is DSGVTQTPKHLITATGQRVTLRCSPRSGDLSVYWYQQSLDQGLQFLIQYYNGEERAKGNILERFSAQQFPDLHSELNLSSLELGDSALYFCASSPGYTEAFFGQGTRLTVV.